Listed below are T cell receptor beta chains from one sample, sequenced in a study of T cells in Graves' hyperthyroidism and ophthalmopathy. TCRdb reprocessed the multiplex PCR reads with MiXCR, giving one entry per CDR3 protein. Of 93,000 or so distinct CDR3 sequences in the sample, around 50% were seen once. Material: blood. The receptor source for this set is a middle-aged man with Graves' hyperthyroidism. The CDR3 runs from the conserved cysteine through the conserved F or W. Fields, in order: D gene, clone size, J gene, V gene, CDR3 length, CDR3 protein, CDR3 DNA. A D gene is named only where the DNA matches it firmly. Where a row states a size, it is once, few, many or the class of an expanded clone; other rows omit it.

D: NA; size: many; J: TRBJ1-4; V: TRBV7-9; length: 17; CDR3: CASSGSTGGAPNEKLFF; DNA: TGTGCCAGCAGCGGGAGTACGGGGGGCGCACCTAATGAAAAACTGTTTTTT
D: NA; size: many; J: TRBJ2-5; V: TRBV7-9; length: 14; CDR3: CASSPGAVQETQYF; DNA: TGTGCCAGCAGCCCGGGGGCAGTTCAAGAGACCCAGTACTTC
D: NA; size: NA; J: TRBJ1-1; V: TRBV11-2; length: 15; CDR3: CASSLYPGAGTEAFF; DNA: TGTGCCAGCAGCTTATACCCAGGGGCTGGCACGGAAGCTTTCTTT
D: TRBD1; size: NA; J: TRBJ1-2; V: TRBV20-1; length: 13; CDR3: CSARTGGIHGYTF; DNA: TGCAGTGCTCGGACAGGTGGTATCCATGGCTACACCTTC
D: NA; size: NA; J: TRBJ1-2; V: TRBV9; length: 14; CDR3: CASSERLADYGYAF; DNA: TGTGCCAGCAGCGAACGACTAGCGGACTATGGCTACGCCTTC
D: TRBD1; size: NA; J: TRBJ2-7; V: TRBV20-1; length: 14; CDR3: CSARDWQGAREQYF; DNA: TGCAGTGCTAGAGATTGGCAGGGGGCGCGCGAGCAGTACTTC
D: NA; size: many; J: TRBJ2-1; V: TRBV20-1; length: 14; CDR3: CSARGVSGYNEQFF; DNA: TGCAGTGCTAGGGGGGTTAGCGGCTACAATGAGCAGTTCTTC
D: TRBD1; size: many; J: TRBJ2-7; V: TRBV2; length: 13; CDR3: CASSGVTGYEQYF; DNA: TGTGCCAGCAGTGGAGTGACAGGGTACGAGCAGTACTTC
D: TRBD1; size: NA; J: TRBJ2-7; V: TRBV19; length: 14; CDR3: CASSKRTGTYEQYF; DNA: TGTGCCAGTAGTAAGCGGACAGGGACCTACGAGCAGTACTTC
D: NA; size: many; J: TRBJ1-4; V: TRBV11-3; length: 12; CDR3: CASSRDGEKLFF; DNA: TGTGCCAGCAGCAGGGACGGAGAAAAACTGTTTTTT
D: NA; size: NA; J: TRBJ2-1; V: TRBV6-6; length: 13; CDR3: CASSYNWLREQFF; DNA: TGTGCCAGCAGTTATAACTGGCTCCGGGAGCAGTTCTTC
D: NA; size: NA; J: TRBJ2-6; V: TRBV15; length: 18; CDR3: CATSTDRDRSSGANVLTF; DNA: TGTGCCACCAGCACGGACAGAGATCGGAGCTCTGGGGCCAACGTCCTGACTTTC
D: NA; size: NA; J: TRBJ2-5; V: TRBV7-6; length: 10; CDR3: CASRGVTQYF; DNA: TGTGCCAGCAGGGGGGTGACCCAGTACTTC
D: NA; size: NA; J: TRBJ1-3; V: TRBV6-6; length: 13; CDR3: CACSYLTGNIIYF; DNA: TGTGCCTGCAGTTACCTGACTGGAAACATCATATATTTT
D: TRBD1; size: many; J: TRBJ2-3; V: TRBV11-2; length: 14; CDR3: CASSPGTGTDTQYF; DNA: TGTGCCAGCAGCCCTGGGACAGGGACAGATACGCAGTATTTT
D: NA; size: many; J: TRBJ2-6; V: TRBV4-3; length: 15; CDR3: CASSQVATVANVLTF; DNA: TGCGCCAGCAGCCAAGTCGCGACGGTGGCCAACGTCCTGACTTTC
D: TRBD1; size: NA; J: TRBJ2-1; V: TRBV2; length: 17; CDR3: CASSVVTGTGGNNEQFF; DNA: TGTGCCAGCAGTGTTGTAACCGGGACAGGGGGAAACAATGAGCAGTTCTTC
D: NA; size: NA; J: TRBJ2-5; V: TRBV11-1; length: 11; CDR3: CASSTAETQYF; DNA: TGTGCCAGCAGCACAGCAGAGACCCAGTACTTC
D: NA; size: NA; J: TRBJ2-3; V: TRBV7-9; length: 16; CDR3: CASSLGMAGGGDTQYF; DNA: TGTGCCAGCAGCTTAGGGATGGCAGGGGGAGGAGATACGCAGTATTTT
D: NA; size: NA; J: TRBJ1-5; V: TRBV20-1; length: 15; CDR3: CSATRDNRASQPQHF; DNA: TGCAGTGCCACCAGGGACAACAGGGCTTCACAGCCCCAGCATTTT
D: NA; size: NA; J: TRBJ1-1; V: TRBV27; length: 14; CDR3: CASSLFGRYTEAFF; DNA: TGTGCCAGCAGTTTATTTGGTCGGTACACTGAAGCTTTCTTT
D: TRBD2; size: NA; J: TRBJ2-7; V: TRBV3-1; length: 16; CDR3: CASSPEGLAGEDEQYF; DNA: TGTGCCAGCAGCCCGGAAGGACTAGCGGGGGAGGACGAGCAGTACTTC
D: NA; size: many; J: TRBJ1-2; V: TRBV5-6; length: 15; CDR3: CASSLGSTGGHGYTF; DNA: TGTGCCAGCAGCTTGGGATCGACAGGTGGACATGGCTACACCTTC
D: TRBD1; size: NA; J: TRBJ2-7; V: TRBV5-1; length: 15; CDR3: CASSSVGTGDYEQYF; DNA: TGCGCCAGCAGCTCGGTTGGGACAGGGGACTACGAGCAGTACTTC
D: NA; size: many; J: TRBJ2-2; V: TRBV5-1; length: 12; CDR3: CASSFSSGELFF; DNA: TGCGCCAGCAGCTTTTCGTCCGGGGAGCTGTTTTTT